This is a list of T cell receptor beta chains from one sample in a study of blood T cell repertoires in COVID-19. Sequencing used immunoSEQ multiplex PCR; TCRdb keeps in-frame clones, though not all of them. The sample yields some 190,000 clones, roughly three quarters seen once. The sample comprised PBMCs or T cells enriched from blood (not recorded which). The receptors come from a woman aged 45-65 years with acute COVID-19. Each CDR3 is given without its conserved first and last residue. The order of the fields is V gene, J gene, CDR3 length, CDR3 protein.

>TRBV27|TRBJ1-5|14
ASSLGTGGAEQPQH
>TRBV30|TRBJ2-3|16
AWSVRQPGQRVGNTQY
>TRBV3-1/TRBV3-2|TRBJ1-5|11
ASSQRENQPQH
>TRBV6-6|TRBJ1-6|9
ASSPEGPLH
>TRBV9|TRBJ1-3|11
ASSSGGENTIY
>TRBV7-3|TRBJ2-2|11
ASSLPGTGELF
>TRBV3-1/TRBV3-2|TRBJ2-2|13
ASSRIQGATGELF
>TRBV18|TRBJ1-2|11
ASSPGQNYGYT
>TRBV10-2|TRBJ1-5|14
ASSSGEIFVNQPQH
>TRBV7-8|TRBJ2-3|10
ASSPPPDTQY
>TRBV5-1|TRBJ1-1|11
ASRRVIGTEAF
>TRBV6-1|TRBJ1-5|14
ASSETMWEGNQPQH
>TRBV28|TRBJ1-2|10
ASSGHAVGYT
>TRBV3-1/TRBV3-2|TRBJ1-2|12
ASSHSGNNYGYT
>TRBV7-9|TRBJ1-4|14
ASNSPSGQGNEKLF
>TRBV5-4|TRBJ1-6|12
ASSTRQGSSPLH
>TRBV10-3|TRBJ2-3|15
AISDSGGAVVADTQY
>TRBV2|TRBJ1-6|13
ASSSKQGRNSPLH
>TRBV7-8|TRBJ2-1|14
ASRLRRDRGFHEQF
>TRBV24-1|TRBJ1-4|15
ATSPGRGGTDYEKLF
>TRBV11-2|TRBJ1-2|13
ASSLVRDSNYGYT
>TRBV6-5|TRBJ1-2|12
ASSPRQGNYGYT
>TRBV7-6|TRBJ2-2|16
ASSLATERLAGAGELF
>TRBV7-3|TRBJ2-2|12
ASSGQGGTGELF
>TRBV4-2|TRBJ2-3|12
ASRPGQDADTQY
>TRBV5-1|TRBJ1-1|11
ASSPGQATEAF
>TRBV19|TRBJ2-3|12
ASRRRASTDTQY
>TRBV7-3|TRBJ2-6|14
ASSLILVSGANVLT
>TRBV4-1|TRBJ1-1|15
ASSQPSGGQGDTEAF
>TRBV27|TRBJ2-1|12
ASSSTGWGNEQF
>TRBV9|TRBJ1-3|14
ASSVGTSSSGNTIY
>TRBV10-2|TRBJ1-3|11
ASSRGIGNTIY
>TRBV7-2|TRBJ2-3|16
ASSLAPRTSGDTDTQY
>TRBV18|TRBJ2-5|12
ASSPGGAEETQY
>TRBV30|TRBJ1-1|14
ASTYRDRGPNTEAF
>TRBV7-2|TRBJ1-1|13
ASSPGGRGNTEAF
>TRBV5-4|TRBJ2-3|11
AITGSNTDTQY
>TRBV4-1|TRBJ2-2|11
ASSQYRTGELF
>TRBV19|TRBJ1-6|12
ASNGGAYNSPLH